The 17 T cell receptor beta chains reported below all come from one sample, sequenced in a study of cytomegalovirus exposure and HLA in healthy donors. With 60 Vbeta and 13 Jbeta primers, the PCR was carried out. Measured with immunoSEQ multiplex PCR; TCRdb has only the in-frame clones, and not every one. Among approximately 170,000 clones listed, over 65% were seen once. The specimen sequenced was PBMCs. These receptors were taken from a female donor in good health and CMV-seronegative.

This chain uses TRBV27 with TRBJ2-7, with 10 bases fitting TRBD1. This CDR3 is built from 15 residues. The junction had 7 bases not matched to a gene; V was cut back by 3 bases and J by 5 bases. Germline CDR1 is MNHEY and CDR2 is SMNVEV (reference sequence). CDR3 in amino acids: CASSFRGTGANEQYF. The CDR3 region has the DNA TGTGCCAGCAGTTTTCGGGGGACAGGGGCCAACGAGCAGTACTTC.

Written as DNA, the CDR3 is TGTGCCAGCAGCCCTCGGACTAGCGGGGCCCGCGAGCAGTACTTC. This encodes CASSPRTSGAREQYF. The J gene is TRBJ2-7, the V gene TRBV4-2; TRBD2 aligns across 12 bases. The CDR3 sequence is 15 residues long. CDR1 is LGHNA, CDR2 YNFKEQ, per germline. With V trimmed by 4 bases and J by 6 bases, 7 bases remained unmatched.

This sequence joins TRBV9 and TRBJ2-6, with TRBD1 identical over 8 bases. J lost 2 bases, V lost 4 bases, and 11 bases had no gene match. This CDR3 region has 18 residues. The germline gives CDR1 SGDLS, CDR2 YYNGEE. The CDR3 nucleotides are TGTGCCAGCAGCCCCTGGCAGGGGGCAGGTGCTGGGGCCAACGTCCTGACTTTC. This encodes CASSPWQGAGAGANVLTF.

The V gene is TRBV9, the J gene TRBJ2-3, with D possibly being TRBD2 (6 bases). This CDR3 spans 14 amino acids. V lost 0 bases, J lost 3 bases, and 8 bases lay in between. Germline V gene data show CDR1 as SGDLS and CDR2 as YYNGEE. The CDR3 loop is CASSVVGRTDTQYF. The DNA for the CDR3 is TGTGCCAGCAGCGTAGTAGGGAGGACAGATACGCAGTATTTT.

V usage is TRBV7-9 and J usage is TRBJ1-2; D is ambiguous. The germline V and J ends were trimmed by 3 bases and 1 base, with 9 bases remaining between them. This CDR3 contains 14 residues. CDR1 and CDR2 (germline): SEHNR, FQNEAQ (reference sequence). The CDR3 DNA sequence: TGTGCCAGCAGCTTTCGGCCGGGTAACTATGGCTACACCTTC. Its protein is CASSFRPGNYGYTF.

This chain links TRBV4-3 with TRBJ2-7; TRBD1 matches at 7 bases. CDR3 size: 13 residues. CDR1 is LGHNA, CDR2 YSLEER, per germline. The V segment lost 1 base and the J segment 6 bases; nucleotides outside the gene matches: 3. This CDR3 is CASSQGRGREQYF. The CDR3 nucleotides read TGCGCCAGCAGCCAAGGAAGGGGGCGCGAGCAGTACTTC.

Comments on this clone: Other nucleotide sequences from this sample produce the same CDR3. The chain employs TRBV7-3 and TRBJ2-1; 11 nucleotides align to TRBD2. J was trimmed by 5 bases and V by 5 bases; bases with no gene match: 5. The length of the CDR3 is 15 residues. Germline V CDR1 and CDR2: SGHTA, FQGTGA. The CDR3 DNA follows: TGTGCCAGCAGCCTAGGGACTAGCGGAAACAATGAGCAGTTCTTC. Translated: CASSLGTSGNNEQFF.

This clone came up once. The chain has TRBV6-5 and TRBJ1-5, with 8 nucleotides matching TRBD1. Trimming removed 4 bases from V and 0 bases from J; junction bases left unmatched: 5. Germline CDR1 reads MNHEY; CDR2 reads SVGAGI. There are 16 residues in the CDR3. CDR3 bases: TGTGCCAGCAGTTCACGGACAGGGTATAGCAATCAGCCCCAGCATTTT. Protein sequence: CASSSRTGYSNQPQHF.

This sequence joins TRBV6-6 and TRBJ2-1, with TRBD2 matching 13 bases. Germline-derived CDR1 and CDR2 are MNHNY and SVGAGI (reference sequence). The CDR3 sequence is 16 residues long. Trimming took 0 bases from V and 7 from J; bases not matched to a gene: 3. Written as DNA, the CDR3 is TGTGCCAGCAGTTACTCACTAGCGGGAGGGCGGAATGAGCAGTTCTTC. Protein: CASSYSLAGGRNEQFF.

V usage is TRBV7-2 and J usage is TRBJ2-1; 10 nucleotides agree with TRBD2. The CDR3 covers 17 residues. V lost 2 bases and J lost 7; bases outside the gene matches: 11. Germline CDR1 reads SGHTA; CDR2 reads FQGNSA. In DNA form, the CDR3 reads TGTGCCAGCAGCTTAAATGCCTGGGCTAGCGGGGGTAATGAGCAGTTCTTC. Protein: CASSLNAWASGGNEQFF.

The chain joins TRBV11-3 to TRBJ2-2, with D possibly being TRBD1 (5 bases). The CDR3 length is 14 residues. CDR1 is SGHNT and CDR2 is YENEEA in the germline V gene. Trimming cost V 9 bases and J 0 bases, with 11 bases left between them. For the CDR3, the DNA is TGTGCCAGTAAAGGGGCAGCGAACACCGGGGAGCTGTTTTTT. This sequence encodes CASKGAANTGELFF.

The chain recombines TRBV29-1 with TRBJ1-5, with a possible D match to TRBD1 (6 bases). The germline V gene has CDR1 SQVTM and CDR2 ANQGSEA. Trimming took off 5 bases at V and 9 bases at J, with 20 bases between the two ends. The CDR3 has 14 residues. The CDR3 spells CSVQRTEGEGPQHF. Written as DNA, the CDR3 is TGCAGCGTTCAAAGGACCGAGGGGGAGGGGCCCCAGCATTTT.

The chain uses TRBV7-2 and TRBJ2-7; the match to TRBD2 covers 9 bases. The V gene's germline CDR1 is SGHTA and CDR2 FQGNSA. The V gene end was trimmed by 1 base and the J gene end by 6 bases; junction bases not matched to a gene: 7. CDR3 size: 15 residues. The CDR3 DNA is TGTGCCAGCAGCTTAGAAGGGCGGGGGGGCCTCGAGCAGTACTTC. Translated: CASSLEGRGGLEQYF.

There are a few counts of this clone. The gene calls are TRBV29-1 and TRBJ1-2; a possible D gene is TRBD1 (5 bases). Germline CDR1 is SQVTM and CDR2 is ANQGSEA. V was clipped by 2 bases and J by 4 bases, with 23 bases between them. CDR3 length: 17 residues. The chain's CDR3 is CSVELGEVDPRAYGYTF. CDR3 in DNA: TGCAGCGTTGAACTAGGGGAGGTAGACCCAAGGGCCTATGGCTACACCTTC.

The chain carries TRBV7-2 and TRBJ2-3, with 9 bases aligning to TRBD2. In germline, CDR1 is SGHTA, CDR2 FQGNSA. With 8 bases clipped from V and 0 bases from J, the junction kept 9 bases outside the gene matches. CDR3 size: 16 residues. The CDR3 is CASGVTSGISTDTQYF. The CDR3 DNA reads TGTGCCAGCGGGGTGACTAGCGGAATTAGCACAGATACGCAGTATTTT.

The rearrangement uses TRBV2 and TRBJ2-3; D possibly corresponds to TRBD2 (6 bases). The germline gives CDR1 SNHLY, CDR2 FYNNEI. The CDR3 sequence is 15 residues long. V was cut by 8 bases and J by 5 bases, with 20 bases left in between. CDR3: CASRFSGERGDTQYF. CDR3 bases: TGTGCCAGCCGATTTAGCGGCGAGAGGGGAGATACGCAGTATTTT.

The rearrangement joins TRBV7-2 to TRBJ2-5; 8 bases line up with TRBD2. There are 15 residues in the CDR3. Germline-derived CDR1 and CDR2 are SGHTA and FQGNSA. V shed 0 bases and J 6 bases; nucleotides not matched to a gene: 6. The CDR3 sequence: CASSLAGGGFKTQYF. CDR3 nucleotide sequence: TGTGCCAGCAGCTTAGCGGGCGGGGGGTTTAAGACCCAGTACTTC.